The clone carrying this T cell receptor (beta chain) was detected once. The antigen remains unidentified. These data come from a study of T cell responses to AZD1222 COVID-19 vaccine. Points from the study as a whole: Regions 160-218 and 743-854 dominated among vaccine-associated CD4 TCRs spanning spike. Only a handful of AZD1222 recipients were seropositive at baseline. Donors were chiefly white British, with a greater number of females, and clonal diversity was perhaps underestimated.

After removal of 5 bases from V and 5 bases from J, the junction contained 5 bases not matched to a gene. CDR3 length: 14 amino acids. Germline CDR1 reads SGHTA; CDR2 reads FQGTGA. Data came from immunoSEQ multiplex PCR; TCRdb stores just in-frame clones and leaves some out. Of 83,000 or so clones in the sample, 85% to 90% were seen once. The specimen was peripheral blood, collected 28 days after the second AZD1222 dose. The chain is built from TRBV7-3 and TRBJ2-2; 7 bases map to TRBD1. The TCR sequence derives from an adult who received the AZD1222 COVID-19 vaccine. The CDR3 loop reads CASSTGVGTGELFF. CDR3 in DNA: TGTGCCAGCAGCACAGGGGTGGGGACCGGGGAGCTGTTTTTT.